The 30 T cell receptor beta chains listed next were all sequenced from one sample in a study of blood T cells in healthy people across ages (dated by TCRdb to about 2015). Receptor libraries were prepared by 5' RACE. Sequencing was carried out with an Illumina HiSeq 2500. A second PCR of about 6 to 11 cycles was performed with a sample-barcoded 5' primer and a J-beta primer mix. TCRdb reworked the public reads: Q25 trimming with fastp, MiXCR clone assembly, productive beta chains retained. Rows with a matching CDR3 protein are joined into one entry that keeps the most common DNA and genes. This sample is represented by about 1.8 million distinct CDR3 sequences; around 50% of them were singletons. The top ten clonotypes cover 2.1% of the sample. The specimen sequenced was blood. These receptors were collected from a middle-aged woman in good health.

This clonotype was seen a handful of times. One junction end disagrees with the germline gene, perhaps due to a read error. The rearrangement joins TRBV5-1 to TRBJ2-4, with D uncertain. The assigned J gene may be wrong: the sequence end matches TRBJ2-5 better. This CDR3 region has 13 residues. Germline V gene data show CDR1 as SGHRS and CDR2 as YFSETQ. For the CDR3, the DNA is TGTGCCAGCAGCTGGAGACCCCAAGAGACCCAGTACTTC. Translating it yields CASSWRPQETQYF.

This chain links TRBV7-2 with TRBJ2-4, with 13 bases matching TRBD2. The J segment lost 0 bases and the V segment lost 0 bases, leaving 2 bases of the junction unmatched. Germline lookup yields CDR1 SGHTA and CDR2 FQGNSA. This CDR3 is 18 amino acids long. The chain's CDR3 is CASSLAGLAGLAKNIQYF. For the CDR3, the DNA is TGTGCCAGCAGCTTAGCGGGACTAGCGGGACTAGCCAAAAACATTCAGTACTTC. Full variable domain (rest looked up from reference TRBV7-2 and TRBJ2-4): GAGVSQSPSNKVTEKGKDVELRCDPISGHTALYWYRQSLGQGLEFLIYFQGNSAPDKSGLPSDRFSAERTGGSVSTLTIQRTQQEDSAVYLCASSLAGLAGLAKNIQYFGAGTRLSVL.

The chain carries TRBV12-3 or TRBV12-4 and TRBJ1-5; D is uncertain. Trimming removed 2 bases at V and 1 base at J, with 9 bases between. The CDR3 length is 15 residues. The CDR3 is CASSLRMGSNQPQHF. In DNA, the CDR3 is TGTGCCAGCAGTTTACGCATGGGGAGCAATCAGCCCCAGCATTTT.

This clonotype was observed a few times. The chain links TRBV15 to TRBJ2-5, with a tentative D call TRBD1 (6 bases). CDR3 size: 16 residues. The germline CDR1 and CDR2 sequences are LNHNV and YYDKDF (reference sequence). V was trimmed by 6 bases and J by 1 base, leaving 18 bases between them. CDR3: CATRGAGRVFQETQYF. In DNA form, the CDR3 reads TGTGCCACCAGGGGGGCCGGCAGGGTATTCCAAGAGACCCAGTACTTC.

This rearrangement joins TRBV20-1 to TRBJ2-7; 7 bases match TRBD2. The V and J ends lost 5 bases and 0 bases, in that order; junction bases with no gene match: 7. The CDR3 runs to 14 residues. In germline, CDR1 is DFQATT, CDR2 SNEGSKA (reference sequence). The CDR3 is CSAFTSANSYEQYF. The CDR3 DNA reads TGCAGTGCTTTCACTAGCGCTAACTCCTACGAGCAGTACTTC.

Of note for this clonotype: The germline gene is not matched at one end of the junction; a read error may be the cause. This chain links TRBV20-1 with TRBJ1-2; the match to TRBD1 covers 9 bases. The germline CDR1 and CDR2 sequences are DFQATT and SNEGSKA (reference sequence). The CDR3 has 14 amino acids. The CDR3 loop reads CSAGTGLGNHGYTF. CDR3 sequence (DNA): TGCAGTGCGGGGACAGGGTTGGGTAACCATGGCTACACCTTC.

The chain employs TRBV9 and TRBJ2-1, with 10 bases fitting TRBD1. This CDR3 comprises 17 residues. V lost 0 bases and J lost 6; bases outside the gene matches: 9. The germline CDR1 and CDR2 sequences are SGDLS and YYNGEE. CDR3 amino acids: CASSVGSGDRGGNEQFF. CDR3 in DNA: TGTGCCAGCAGCGTAGGGTCAGGGGACAGGGGAGGCAATGAGCAGTTCTTC.

This clonotype appeared a few times. The chain has TRBV20-1 and TRBJ2-4; 9 bases fit TRBD2. J was trimmed by 6 bases and V by 5 bases; bases with no gene match: 11. The CDR3 is 15 residues long. Germline CDR1 and CDR2: DFQATT and SNEGSKA (reference sequence). CDR3 protein: CSAGPGAGGRNIQYF. CDR3 nucleotides: TGCAGTGCTGGTCCCGGGGCGGGGGGGCGAAACATTCAGTACTTC.

The chain has TRBV20-1 and TRBJ1-2, with a weak D call TRBD1 (5 bases). The CDR3 length is 14 residues. CDR1 and CDR2 from the germline V gene are DFQATT and SNEGSKA (reference sequence). Trimming cost V 6 bases and J 6 bases, with 20 bases left between them. In DNA, the CDR3 is TGCAGTGCGCTACCCCAGGGTTGGAGCGATGGCTACACCTTC. Amino acid sequence: CSALPQGWSDGYTF.

This chain uses TRBV7-8 with TRBJ2-2, with 10 bases aligning to TRBD2. The CDR3 extends over 18 amino acids. Looked up from germline, CDR1 is SGHVS and CDR2 is FQNEAQ. Losses at the gene ends were 1 base for V and 4 bases for J; bases not matched to a gene: 9. CDR3 in amino acids: CASSLERAGGRSTGELFF. CDR3 sequence (DNA): TGTGCCAGCAGCTTAGAAAGAGCGGGGGGGCGGAGCACCGGGGAGCTGTTTTTT.

The table lists this clonotype with many counts. This rearrangement joins TRBV10-3 to TRBJ2-5; 11 bases match TRBD2. Germline lookup yields CDR1 ENHRY and CDR2 SYGVKD. The CDR3 consists of 17 residues. The V gene end was trimmed by 3 bases and the J gene end by 1 base; junction bases not matched to a gene: 7. The CDR3 protein is CAISDSGTSGLQETQYF. The CDR3 nucleotides read TGTGCCATCAGTGATTCCGGGACTAGCGGCCTCCAAGAGACCCAGTACTTC.

CDR3 sequence reads: CASRFLGTGADNSPLHF. The CDR3 DNA reads TGTGCCAGCAGATTCCTGGGGACCGGCGCGGATAATTCACCCCTCCACTTT. This chain links TRBV6-1 with TRBJ1-6, with D possibly matching TRBD1 (5 bases). Trimming left V 6 bases short and J 5 bases short, with 20 bases between. In germline, CDR1 is MNHNS, CDR2 SASEGT. The CDR3 covers 17 residues.

Here the CDR3 DNA reads TGTGCCAGCAGTGTCCTCTACAGCTCCTACGAGCAGTACTTC. It is translated as CASSVLYSSYEQYF. The chain has TRBV6-1 and TRBJ2-7; D is uncertain. Germline-derived CDR1 and CDR2 are MNHNS and SASEGT. The CDR3 has 14 residues. V lost 4 bases, J lost 0 bases, and 10 bases lay in between.

This chain links TRBV7-9 with TRBJ1-6; 8 bases are shared with TRBD1. The germline V gene has CDR1 SEHNR and CDR2 FQNEAQ (reference sequence). The CDR3 covers 15 residues. The junction had 8 bases not matched to a gene; V was cut back by 6 bases and J by 7 bases. The CDR3, as DNA: TGTGCCAGCAGGCCGGGACAGGCGATGAATTCACCCCTCCACTTT. As protein: CASRPGQAMNSPLHF.

Only a few counts were recorded for this clonotype. The chain employs TRBV2 and TRBJ2-3, with 9 bases fitting TRBD1. After removal of 11 bases from V and 1 base from J, the junction contained 10 bases not matched to a gene. Germline CDR1 reads SNHLY; CDR2 reads FYNNEI. This CDR3 is built from 15 residues. The CDR3 reads CALASRTGGTDTQYF. CDR3 coding DNA: TGTGCCTTGGCCTCGAGGACAGGGGGCACAGATACGCAGTATTTT. Based on the CDR3 plus reference TRBV2 and TRBJ2-3, the full variable domain is EPEVTQTPSHQVTQMGQEVILRCVPISNHLYFYWYRQILGQKVEFLVSFYNNEISEKSEIFDDQFSVERPDGSNFTLKIRSTKLEDSAMYFCALASRTGGTDTQYFGPGTRLTVL.

This chain links TRBV12-3 or TRBV12-4 with TRBJ2-7; 10 bases agree with TRBD1. The CDR3 is made up of 16 amino acids. Trimming at V came to 5 bases and at J to 5 bases, leaving 12 bases not matched to a gene. The CDR3: CASSGPDGTGAHEQYF. DNA for the CDR3: TGTGCCAGCAGTGGTCCTGATGGGACAGGGGCCCACGAGCAGTACTTC.

The chain links TRBV13 to TRBJ2-4; TRBD1 matches at 7 bases. The DNA matches TRBJ2-7 better at its end, which makes the J call doubtful. CDR1 is PRHDT and CDR2 is FYEKMQ in the germline V gene (reference sequence). The CDR3 contains 14 residues. The CDR3 DNA reads TGTGCCAGCAGCCGTCGGGACAGACACTACGAGCAGTACTTC. This sequence encodes CASSRRDRHYEQYF.

The chain uses TRBV6-5 and TRBJ2-1, with 8 bases identical to TRBD2. The junction had 8 bases not matched to a gene; V was cut back by 6 bases and J by 4 bases. There are 15 residues in the CDR3. Germline CDR1 reads MNHEY; CDR2 reads SVGAGI. CDR3 nucleotides: TGTGCCAGCAGAATAGGACTAGCCCGGTACAATGAGCAGTTCTTC. Protein: CASRIGLARYNEQFF.

This clonotype was seen only once. This CDR3 is missing its conserved last phenylalanine or tryptophan, likely due to a read error. This chain links TRBV29-1 with TRBJ2-1, with 9 bases identical to TRBD2. TRBJ2-7 matches the DNA end more closely, so the J call is doubtful. Per the germline V gene, CDR1 is SQVTM and CDR2 is ANQGSEA. This CDR3 comprises 13 residues. CDR3 residues: CSVRTSATYEQYS. The CDR3 DNA is TGCAGCGTTCGGACTAGCGCAACCTACGAGCAGTACTCC.

This clonotype has more than one count but fewer than ten. The rearrangement links TRBV4-1 to TRBJ1-1, with no clear D. The CDR3 contains 12 residues. Germline CDR1 and CDR2: MGHRA and YSYEKL. V gave up 1 base and J gave up 11 bases, with 11 bases separating them. Here the CDR3 reads CASSQGSVGAFF. The CDR3 nucleotides are TGCGCCAGCAGCCAAGGTTCCGTGGGGGCTTTCTTT.

There are a few counts of this clonotype. The V and J genes are TRBV29-1 and TRBJ2-5; 11 bases line up with TRBD1. The J call may be wrong; the DNA end is better matched by TRBJ2-7. The CDR3 spans 23 residues. The germline CDR1 and CDR2 sequences are SQVTM and ANQGSEA. The CDR3 protein is CSVALVDRGPPPPDRWPLYEQYF. Here the CDR3 DNA reads TGCAGTGTAGCCCTCGTGGACAGGGGGCCACCCCCACCGGACCGATGGCCTCTCTACGAGCAGTACTTC.

The rearrangement links TRBV29-1 to TRBJ1-2; D not certain. Germline lookup yields CDR1 SQVTM and CDR2 ANQGSEA. The CDR3 sequence is 13 residues long. Trimming took 6 bases from V and 0 from J, leaving 11 bases between them. CDR3 protein: CSVSRGTNYGYTF. The CDR3, as DNA: TGCAGCGTGTCCCGCGGCACTAACTATGGCTACACCTTC.

The rearrangement links TRBV5-1 to TRBJ2-3, with a tentative D call TRBD2 (6 bases). This CDR3 region has 16 residues. V was clipped by 0 bases and J by 6 bases, with 17 bases between them. Germline lookup yields CDR1 SGHRS and CDR2 YFSETQ. CDR3 DNA: TGCGCCAGCAGCTTGGCCAGTGGGCGGGGTTTTGATACGCAGTATTTT. Translated: CASSLASGRGFDTQYF.

This clonotype is a singleton in its sample. The rearrangement joins TRBV28 to TRBJ1-2; D call uncertain. This CDR3 spans 13 amino acids. Trimming pared 2 bases from V and 0 bases from J, leaving 4 bases between. Germline values: CDR1 MDHEN, CDR2 SYDVKM. CDR3 protein: CASSLIANYGYTF. In DNA, the CDR3 is TGTGCCAGCAGTTTAATCGCTAACTATGGCTACACCTTC.

This clonotype was counted a few times. The rearrangement joins TRBV7-2 to TRBJ2-7; TRBD1 is a possible D gene (5 bases). CDR3 length: 14 amino acids. CDR1 is SGHTA and CDR2 is FQGNSA in the germline V gene. With 5 bases removed from V and 7 bases from J, the gap between germline ends came to 18 bases. The CDR3 nucleotides read TGTGCCAGCAGCCCCCCCTCAGGGTCCAGGGAGCAGTACTTC. It encodes CASSPPSGSREQYF. Together with reference TRBV7-2 and TRBJ2-7, the CDR3 gives the full variable domain: GAGVSQSPSNKVTEKGKDVELRCDPISGHTALYWYRQSLGQGLEFLIYFQGNSAPDKSGLPSDRFSAERTGGSVSTLTIQRTQQEDSAVYLCASSPPSGSREQYFGPGTRLTVT.

This clonotype was recorded a few times. This sequence joins TRBV20-1 and TRBJ2-5; D remains unclear. CDR3 length equals 14 residues. Between the trimmed V and J ends, which lost 2 bases and 0 bases, there was a span of 10 bases. Germline CDR1 is DFQATT and CDR2 is SNEGSKA (reference sequence). CDR3 loop: CSARWPSYQETQYF. For the CDR3, the DNA is TGCAGTGCTAGATGGCCCTCTTACCAAGAGACCCAGTACTTC.

This clonotype was seen a few times. The rearrangement uses TRBV12-3 or TRBV12-4 and TRBJ2-3, with D possibly matching TRBD1 (6 bases). There are 15 residues in the CDR3. Trimming left V 5 bases short and J 6 bases short, with 18 bases between. The CDR3: CASSVHPTGTDTQYF. The DNA for the CDR3 is TGTGCCAGCAGTGTACACCCAACAGGGACCGATACGCAGTATTTT.

To note about this clonotype: One base away lies a much larger clone, so this may be a sequencing read error. This rearrangement joins TRBV29-1 to TRBJ2-5; 8 nucleotides agree with TRBD2. CDR1 SQVTM and CDR2 ANQGSEA come from the germline V gene. The CDR3 covers 12 residues. V gave up 7 bases and J gave up 4 bases; unmatched junction bases: 5. This CDR3 reads CSAIGRGETQYF. The CDR3 coding sequence is TGCAGCGCAATCGGGAGGGGAGAGACCCAGTACTTC. The full variable domain, in which reference TRBV29-1 and TRBJ2-5 provide the parts outside the CDR3, is SAVISQKPSRDICQRGTSLTIQCQVDSQVTMMFWYRQQPGQSLTLIATANQGSEATYESGFVIDKFPISRPNLTFSTLTVSNMSPEDSSIYLCSAIGRGETQYFGPGTRLLVL.

J is TRBJ2-7 and V is TRBV7-2, with no clear D. Germline CDR1 SGHTA, CDR2 FQGNSA. The CDR3 spans 14 residues. V lost 1 base and J 2 bases, leaving 9 bases between the germline ends. This chain's CDR3 is CASSLGYKPYEQYF. The CDR3 bases are TGTGCCAGCAGCTTAGGGTACAAACCCTACGAGCAGTACTTC.

A word on this clonotype: A read error may account for a junction end that differs from germline. The chain has TRBV3-1 and TRBJ2-3; no clear D. The CDR3 is 14 residues long. Germline values: CDR1 LGHDT, CDR2 YNNKEL (reference sequence). The CDR3 spells CAGSQGGSTDTQYF. CDR3 in DNA: TGTGCCGGCAGCCAAGGCGGCAGCACAGATACGCAGTATTTT.